The clone carrying this T cell receptor beta chain has a handful of counts. The antigen remains undetermined. According to the study, TCR beta libraries were built with iRepertoire HTBI primers and CDR3-region Arm-PCR. TCRdb processed the multiplex PCR reads anew with MiXCR; each CDR3 protein has one entry. The repertoire consists of some 370,000 distinct CDR3 sequences, with less than 25% occurring once and the leading ten covering around 20%. V lost 4 bases, J lost 3 bases, and 10 bases lay in between. Germline V CDR1 and CDR2: SGHTA, FQGNSA. CDR3 length equals 13 residues. This specimen comes from a study of regulatory T cells in long-lasting Graves disease. Study-wide findings and caveats: Having few samples may have compromised the accuracy. Whereas 966 public clonotypes were shared by new patients, persistent patients shared more, at a few thousand.

Time point denoted: persistent/refractory GD, antithyroid drugs over 5 years with positive TRAb. Generation of the TCR library employed RNA extracted from PBMCs. EDTA tubes collected nine milliliters of peripheral blood. The sample here was peripheral blood mononuclear cells (PBMCs), taken when the disease was refractory, from a patient treated with antithyroid drugs. V is TRBV7-2 and J is TRBJ2-7; tentative D call: TRBD2 (5 bases). The receptor was derived from a female donor with Graves disease. The CDR3 region has the DNA TGTGCCAGCAGCTCGGACTTTAACTACGAGCAGTACTTC. Translated: CASSSDFNYEQYF.